A selection of T cell receptor beta chains follows, all from one sample in a study of cytomegalovirus exposure and HLA in healthy donors. TCRdb's copy holds only in-frame clones and misses some; the assay was immunoSEQ multiplex PCR. This table holds some 110,000 clones, 9% to 10% found once. The sequenced sample was PBMCs. The receptors here all came from a man aged 25 to 40 in good health and CMV-seronegative. Both conserved end residues are part of each CDR3. D genes are given only for firm matches. Some rows have no size entry. The others give once, few or many, or a class for an expanded clone.

abundance | j_gene | len | d_gene | v_gene | CDR3nt | CDR3aa
- | TRBJ2-3 | 15 | - | TRBV6-5 | TGTGCCAGCAGTCTACAGGGTTCGCGCACAGATACGCAGTATTTT | CASSLQGSRTDTQYF
- | TRBJ2-6 | 16 | - | TRBV19 | TGTGCCAGTAGTATAGATCGCGGCTCTGGGGCCAACGTCCTGACTTTC | CASSIDRGSGANVLTF
- | TRBJ1-3 | 15 | - | TRBV10-3 | TGTGCCATCAGTGATGGCGGCCTCTCTGGAAACACCATATATTTT | CAISDGGLSGNTIYF
- | TRBJ2-7 | 16 | TRBD1 | TRBV11-2 | TGTGCCAGCAGCTCGATCACCGGGACAGGGGGCTACGAGCAGTACTTC | CASSSITGTGGYEQYF
- | TRBJ2-3 | 16 | - | TRBV9 | TGTGCCAGCAGCGTAGGGAGGGGAATCCCAGGAGATACGCAGTATTTT | CASSVGRGIPGDTQYF
few | TRBJ2-3 | 18 | TRBD1 | TRBV10-3 | TGTGCCATCAGTGAGCGTGGACAGGGACGTTCTAGCACAGATACGCAGTATTTT | CAISERGQGRSSTDTQYF
- | TRBJ1-4 | 14 | - | TRBV7-9 | TGTGCCAGCAGCTTGGTCGGGATGGGCGAAAAACTGTTTTTT | CASSLVGMGEKLFF
few | TRBJ1-5 | 13 | - | TRBV2 | TGTGCCAGCAGGTCCAGGGGTGATCAGCCCCAGCATTTT | CASRSRGDQPQHF
- | TRBJ1-4 | 15 | TRBD1 | TRBV6-1 | TGTGCCAGCAGTGACGCGGGACAGGGGAATGAAAAACTGTTTTTT | CASSDAGQGNEKLFF
- | TRBJ2-2 | 15 | - | TRBV6-5 | TGTGCCAGCGGAAGGGACTCCTCGCCCCCCGGGGAGCTGTTTTTT | CASGRDSSPPGELFF
- | TRBJ1-5 | 14 | TRBD1 | TRBV6-1 | TGTGCCAGCAGTGACCGGGACAGGGTTCAGCCCCAGCATTTT | CASSDRDRVQPQHF
few | TRBJ2-3 | 16 | TRBD2 | TRBV30 | TGTGCCGGGAAAGGCCCGAATAGCGGGAGCACAGATACGCAGTATTTT | CAGKGPNSGSTDTQYF
- | TRBJ2-7 | 14 | - | TRBV25-1 | TGTGCCAGCAGTGAATTGGGGGGGCAGGACGAGCAGTACTTC | CASSELGGQDEQYF
- | TRBJ2-7 | 15 | - | TRBV6-6 | TGTGCCAGCAGTTACTCCTTTGAGGGGGGGGACGAGCAGTACTTC | CASSYSFEGGDEQYF
many | TRBJ2-1 | 17 | TRBD2 | TRBV7-9 | TGTGCCAGCAGCCAAGGGACTAGCGGGGGGGTGTACAATGAGCAGTTCTTC | CASSQGTSGGVYNEQFF
- | TRBJ2-2 | 14 | TRBD2 | TRBV4-1 | TGCGCCAGCAGCCCTAGCGGGGAAACCGGGGAGCTGTTTTTT | CASSPSGETGELFF
- | TRBJ1-1 | 13 | TRBD1 | TRBV10-3 | TGTGCCATCGGTGTAGACAGGGCAGCTGAAGCTTTCTTT | CAIGVDRAAEAFF
few | TRBJ2-3 | 16 | - | TRBV25-1 | TGTGCCAGCAGCGGCCCGGCGTTGGAGGGGAGAGATACGCAGTATTTT | CASSGPALEGRDTQYF
- | TRBJ2-7 | 13 | - | TRBV21-1 | TGTGCCAGCAGCAAAGCAGACAGCTACGAGCAGTACTTC | CASSKADSYEQYF
few | TRBJ2-7 | 14 | - | TRBV19 | TGTGCCAGTAGTATATCTCCGACTACCTACGAGCAGTACTTC | CASSISPTTYEQYF
- | TRBJ2-2 | 16 | - | TRBV6-1 | TGTGCCAGCAGTGAAGCGCCCGGGGAAGTTTCCGGGGAGCTGTTTTTT | CASSEAPGEVSGELFF
- | TRBJ2-2 | 17 | TRBD1 | TRBV25-1 | TGTGCCAGCAGGAGTCAACAGGGGGCGCCGGACACCGGGGAGCTGTTTTTT | CASRSQQGAPDTGELFF
few | TRBJ1-1 | 13 | - | TRBV6-4 | TGTGCCAGCAGAAGGACAGAAAACACTGAAGCTTTCTTT | CASRRTENTEAFF
- | TRBJ2-7 | 14 | TRBD1 | TRBV5-1 | TGCGCCAGCAGCTTGGGGGACAGTTCCTACGAGCAGTACTTC | CASSLGDSSYEQYF
few | TRBJ2-3 | 17 | TRBD2 | TRBV7-9 | TGTGCCAGCAGCCCCCGGGGGCGGGGGGCCACCACAGATACGCAGTATTTT | CASSPRGRGATTDTQYF
- | TRBJ2-3 | 14 | TRBD1 | TRBV30 | TGTGCCTGGGAGGACAGGACTAGCACAGATACGCAGTATTTT | CAWEDRTSTDTQYF
few | TRBJ2-5 | 15 | TRBD1 | TRBV11-3 | TGTGCCAGCAGCTCGTATCAGGGGGCAGGGGCGACCCAGTACTTC | CASSSYQGAGATQYF
- | TRBJ1-4 | 15 | - | TRBV5-4 | TGTGCCAGCAGCCCGGTAGGGGGGGCCGGGGAAAAACTGTTTTTT | CASSPVGGAGEKLFF
few | TRBJ2-5 | 15 | - | TRBV10-2 | TGCGCCAGCAGTGATCGCGGTGAGAAGTGGGAGACCCAGTACTTC | CASSDRGEKWETQYF
few | TRBJ2-6 | 17 | - | TRBV2 | TGTGCCAGCAGTGCCGGGTCCCGTCCCTCTGGGGCCAACGTCCTGACTTTC | CASSAGSRPSGANVLTF
few | TRBJ1-5 | 15 | TRBD1 | TRBV6-1 | TGTGCCAGCAGTGAACGACAGGGGAGCAATCAGCCCCAGCATTTT | CASSERQGSNQPQHF
- | TRBJ2-2 | 15 | - | TRBV28 | TGTGCCAGCAGTTCTGGCATGCTGAACACCGGGGAGCTGTTTTTT | CASSSGMLNTGELFF
few | TRBJ2-2 | 15 | TRBD1 | TRBV19 | TGTGCCAGTAAGGGGACAGGGGCGAACACCGGGGAGCTGTTTTTT | CASKGTGANTGELFF
- | TRBJ2-1 | 15 | - | TRBV4-3 | TGCGCCAGCAGCCAAGATGGGCTGCTCTACAATGAGCAGTTCTTC | CASSQDGLLYNEQFF
- | TRBJ1-6 | 14 | - | TRBV4-3 | TGCGCCAGCAGCCACGGACAGCTTAATTCACCCCTCCACTTT | CASSHGQLNSPLHF
- | TRBJ2-7 | 16 | - | TRBV27 | TGTGCCAGCAGCCAAAGGGTTAGGGGGAACCCCTACGAGCAGTACTTC | CASSQRVRGNPYEQYF
- | TRBJ1-2 | 13 | - | TRBV27 | TGTGCCAGCAGTAGCCTTCTTAACTATGGCTACACCTTC | CASSSLLNYGYTF
few | TRBJ2-3 | 12 | - | TRBV9 | TGTGCCAGCAGCGCGCAGTGGGATACGCAGTATTTT | CASSAQWDTQYF
- | TRBJ2-1 | 13 | - | TRBV7-9 | TGTGCCAGCAGAGCGGACAGTAACAATGAGCAGTTCTTC | CASRADSNNEQFF
few | TRBJ2-1 | 15 | TRBD1 | TRBV29-1 | TGCAGCGTTGGGGCCGGACAGGGGAGATACAATGAGCAGTTCTTC | CSVGAGQGRYNEQFF
- | TRBJ2-7 | 14 | TRBD1 | TRBV19 | TGTGCCAGTAGTATAGGACAGGGGTTCTACGAGCAGTACTTC | CASSIGQGFYEQYF
- | TRBJ2-2 | 15 | TRBD2 | TRBV10-3 | TGTGCCATCAGTGCCTGGGGGGGGAACACCGGGGAGCTGTTTTTT | CAISAWGGNTGELFF
- | TRBJ1-1 | 15 | TRBD1 | TRBV27 | TGTGCCAGCAGTTTAATGGGACAGGGTAACACTGAAGCTTTCTTT | CASSLMGQGNTEAFF
- | TRBJ2-3 | 15 | TRBD1 | TRBV9 | TGTGCCAGCAGACGAGGGACAGGCTACACAGATACGCAGTATTTT | CASRRGTGYTDTQYF
few | TRBJ1-5 | 16 | - | TRBV18 | TGTGCCAGCTCACCATTTTTCCGGGATGGGGATCAGCCCCAGCATTTT | CASSPFFRDGDQPQHF
- | TRBJ2-5 | 17 | - | TRBV4-1 | TGCGCCAGCAGCCAAGATAAGGGTGGACTGGCTAAAGAGACCCAGTACTTC | CASSQDKGGLAKETQYF
- | TRBJ2-1 | 16 | - | TRBV5-1 | TGCGCCAGCAGCTTAGGCGGGTCGAGCTCCTACAATGAGCAGTTCTTC | CASSLGGSSSYNEQFF
- | TRBJ2-5 | 14 | TRBD1 | TRBV12-5 | TGTGCTAGTGGTTCGGACAGGACTCAAGAGACCCAGTACTTC | CASGSDRTQETQYF
few | TRBJ2-1 | 16 | TRBD2 | TRBV5-1 | TGCGCCAGCATTGCTCTAGCGGGAGGGCCCCACAATGAGCAGTTCTTC | CASIALAGGPHNEQFF
few | TRBJ2-2 | 17 | - | TRBV5-1 | TGCGCCAGCAGCTTGGATTCTGGACAAAGTAAGGCCGGGGAGCTGTTTTTT | CASSLDSGQSKAGELFF
- | TRBJ2-7 | 15 | - | TRBV7-8 | TGTGCCAGCAGCTTAAATTGGTCGGGGGATTACGAGCAGTACTTC | CASSLNWSGDYEQYF
- | TRBJ2-7 | 15 | TRBD2 | TRBV28 | TGTGCCAGCAGTTTGATCGGGAGGGTGGTGGACGAGCAGTACTTC | CASSLIGRVVDEQYF
few | TRBJ1-5 | 14 | - | TRBV5-1 | TGCGCCAGCAGCTTGGGACAGCCTCGTCAGCCCCAGCATTTT | CASSLGQPRQPQHF
few | TRBJ2-7 | 14 | TRBD1 | TRBV29-1 | TGCAGCGTTGTGCGGGGACAGGGGGCAAGGGAGCAGTACTTC | CSVVRGQGAREQYF
few | TRBJ2-5 | 13 | - | TRBV12-5 | TGTGCTAGTGGTTTGCTGAATCAGGAGACCCAGTACTTC | CASGLLNQETQYF
- | TRBJ2-3 | 15 | - | TRBV5-1 | TGCGCCAGCAGCCCCGGAGGCGGGGATGCGGGTACGCAGTATTTT | CASSPGGGDAGTQYF
few | TRBJ1-1 | 13 | - | TRBV11-1 | TGTGCCAGCGCCTTAACAGGGAACACTGAAGCTTTCTTT | CASALTGNTEAFF
few | TRBJ2-1 | 19 | TRBD2 | TRBV19 | TGTGCCAGTAGTATCGGACTAGCGGGAGTCTCCCCCTCCTACAATGAGCAGTTCTTC | CASSIGLAGVSPSYNEQFF
- | TRBJ2-3 | 16 | - | TRBV2 | TGTGCCAGCAGTGAAAACCCGATTGACAGTGCAGATGCGCAGTATTTT | CASSENPIDSADAQYF
few | TRBJ2-2 | 14 | - | TRBV2 | TGTGCCAGCAGTGGGCGGGTAAACACCGGGGAGCTGTTTTTT | CASSGRVNTGELFF